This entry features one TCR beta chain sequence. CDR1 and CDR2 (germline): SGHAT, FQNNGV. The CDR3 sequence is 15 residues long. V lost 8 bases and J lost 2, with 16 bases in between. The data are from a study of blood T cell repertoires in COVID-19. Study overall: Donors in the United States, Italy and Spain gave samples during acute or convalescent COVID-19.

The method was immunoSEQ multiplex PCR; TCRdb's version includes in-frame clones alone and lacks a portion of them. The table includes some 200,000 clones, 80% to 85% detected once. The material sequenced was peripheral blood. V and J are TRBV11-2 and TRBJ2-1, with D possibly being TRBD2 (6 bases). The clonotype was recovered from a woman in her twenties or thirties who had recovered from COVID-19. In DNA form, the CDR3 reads TGTGCCAGCGGACTGGACGGGAGTCCCTACAATGAGCAGTTCTTC. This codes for CASGLDGSPYNEQFF.